Listed below are T cell receptor beta chains from one sample, sequenced in a study of OX40 agonist ivuxolimab in advanced cancers. Clones were read by immunoSEQ multiplex PCR, and TCRdb kept only the in-frame ones, dropping some. The sample has tens of thousands of clones, 90% seen once. Material: CD4+ or CD8+ T cells sorted from blood, obtained in a trial of the OX40 agonist ivuxolimab. All receptors derive from an adult with an advanced solid tumor such as melanoma, head and neck, liver or kidney cancer. CDR3s include the opening cysteine and the closing phenylalanine or tryptophan. The order of the fields is J gene, V gene, CDR3 protein.

TRBJ2-7 TRBV5-1 CASSLDPGAGLTYEQYF
TRBJ2-5 TRBV12-5 CASGTGTGLETQYF
TRBJ1-1 TRBV20-1 CSARPDSEAFF
TRBJ2-3 TRBV7-2 CASSLEFALAADTQYF
TRBJ1-4 TRBV11-2 CASSLGQGGEKLFF
TRBJ1-1 TRBV5-5 CASSLSNAGEAFF
TRBJ2-3 TRBV6-1 CASTRQVGGDTQYF
TRBJ2-7 TRBV13 CASSLGPMGVLGEQYF
TRBJ2-2 TRBV11-3 CASSSGTSGSWNGELFF
TRBJ2-3 TRBV7-2 CASSLGLAGAALFLDTQYF
TRBJ2-3 TRBV7-2 CASSRRQVTDTQYF
TRBJ2-1 TRBV5-6 CASSLDRAGAYNEQFF
TRBJ2-7 TRBV9 CASSVSSRGWSYEQYF
TRBJ2-3 TRBV21-1 CASIDGCMQGDDTQYF
TRBJ1-4 TRBV6-1 CASSVDLEKLFF
TRBJ1-2 TRBV29-1 CSVLISGLLRGYTF
TRBJ2-7 TRBV28 CASSRTGQSSYEQYF
TRBJ1-1 TRBV7-9 CASSLRVGMNTEAFF
TRBJ1-6 TRBV6-1 CASSERVPKYPLHF
TRBJ1-6 TRBV25-1 CASTRAGANSPLHF
TRBJ2-7 TRBV28 CASSRVYSYEQYF
TRBJ2-3 TRBV29-1 CSVALASRDTQYF
TRBJ2-3 TRBV5-1 CASSPGLAETDTQYF
TRBJ1-3 TRBV28 CASSLRNTIYF
TRBJ2-5 TRBV28 CASSFLAAQETQYF
TRBJ2-2 TRBV5-1 CASSLAGGTDTGELFF
TRBJ1-2 TRBV28 CASNRPTGGWGGYTF
TRBJ2-1 TRBV7-2 CASSPRKASDAYNEQFF
TRBJ2-7 TRBV25-1 CASMGQPYEQYF